The 24 T cell receptor beta chains given below trace back to one sample, sequenced in a study of blood T cell repertoires in COVID-19. Clones were read by immunoSEQ multiplex PCR, and TCRdb kept only the in-frame ones, dropping some. The sample comprises over 80,000 clones, 75% to 85% of which are singletons, and 15% to 20% rests with the top ten. Sequenced material: peripheral blood. The source is a woman of 80 years or more with active or convalescent COVID-19.

The chain employs TRBV5-6 and TRBJ2-7; 10 nucleotides match TRBD1. The CDR3 is 15 amino acids. The J segment lost 12 bases and the V segment lost 6 bases, leaving 18 bases of the junction unmatched. The germline V gene encodes CDR1 SGHDT and CDR2 YYEEEE. The CDR3 region has the DNA TGTGCCAGCACCGGAAGGAGGACAGGGGGACGCCAGCGGTACTTC. Amino acid sequence: CASTGRRTGGRQRYF.

The chain links TRBV6-1 to TRBJ1-2; 8 nucleotides align to TRBD1. J lost 3 bases, V lost 1 base, and 7 bases had no gene match. CDR3 length equals 16 residues. Germline CDR1 is MNHNS and CDR2 is SASEGT. The CDR3 region has the DNA TGTGCCAGCAGTGAAGTGCAGGGGGCTTCCTACTATGGCTACACCTTC. This sequence encodes CASSEVQGASYYGYTF.

The chain uses TRBV7-9 and TRBJ2-2; TRBD1 matches at 9 bases. The CDR3 is 18 residues long. V dropped 1 base and J dropped 6; count of bases not matched to a gene: 12. CDR1 SEHNR and CDR2 FQNEAQ come from the germline V gene (reference sequence). CDR3 in amino acids: CASSLGRLGTGPSGELFF. The CDR3 DNA reads TGTGCCAGCAGCTTAGGTCGGTTGGGGACAGGGCCGTCCGGGGAGCTGTTTTTT.

The chain recombines TRBV7-6 with TRBJ1-5, with TRBD1 identical over 10 bases. Germline loops: CDR1 SGHVS, CDR2 FNYEAQ. Losses at the gene ends were 5 bases for V and 5 bases for J; bases not matched to a gene: 6. The CDR3 length is 15 residues. The CDR3 DNA reads as TGTGCCAGCAGCCTCGGGACAGGGGAGGATCAGCCCCAGCATTTT. Its protein is CASSLGTGEDQPQHF.

The V call is TRBV29-1, the J call TRBJ1-1, with TRBD1 matching over 9 bases. The CDR3 length is 17 residues. Germline V gene data show CDR1 as SQVTM and CDR2 as ANQGSEA. DNA of the CDR3: TGCAACTTACGAGGGACGAGCGGGACAGGGTGTGGTACTGAAGCTTTCTTT. It yields the protein CNLRGTSGTGCGTEAFF.

The J gene is TRBJ1-1, the V gene TRBV12-3 or TRBV12-4; 7 bases are a match to TRBD1. The CDR3 contains 13 residues. The ends lost 6 bases at V and 3 bases at J; junction bases unmatched: 4. The CDR3 spells CASSSTGYTEAFF. The DNA of the CDR3 is TGTGCCAGCAGCTCGACAGGGTACACTGAAGCTTTCTTT.

The rearrangement joins TRBV6-6 to TRBJ1-2; D gene ambiguous. Germline CDR1 reads MNHNY; CDR2 reads SVGAGI (reference sequence). The CDR3 sequence is 11 residues long. For the CDR3, the DNA is TGTGCGTCGCGGCCTCAGTATGGCTACACCTTC. It codes for CASRPQYGYTF.

The chain is built from TRBV7-5 and TRBJ2-3; the table's D call, TRBD2, has no DNA check behind it. TRBV7-5 is tagged as a pseudogene. The CDR3 has 16 amino acids. CDR3 DNA: TGTGCCAGAAGGTTAGAAGGGACTAGCCTTACAGATACGCAGTATTTT. As protein: CARRLEGTSLTDTQYF.

The rearrangement links TRBV19 to TRBJ2-1; 7 bases align to TRBD1. V trimming: 5 bases; J trimming: 6 bases; junction bases outside the gene matches: 10. Per germline, CDR1 LNHDA and CDR2 SQIVND (reference sequence). The CDR3 sequence is 15 residues long. DNA of the CDR3: TGTGCCAGTAGTCCCCGACAGGGAAGCGGCAATGAGCAGTTCTTC. Amino acid sequence: CASSPRQGSGNEQFF.

The chain links TRBV10-3 to TRBJ1-2; tentative D call: TRBD1 (5 bases). Trimming removed 4 bases at V and 7 bases at J, with 16 bases between. This CDR3 has 14 amino acids. CDR1 is ENHRY, CDR2 SYGVKD, per germline. CDR3 protein: CAISGDSHRGGYTF. The CDR3, as DNA: TGTGCCATCAGTGGGGACTCTCATCGCGGTGGCTACACCTTC.

The chain employs TRBV29-1 and TRBJ2-1, with TRBD2 matching 11 bases. The CDR3 covers 18 residues. Germline loops: CDR1 SQVTM, CDR2 ANQGSEA. The junction had 18 bases not matched to a gene; V was cut back by 7 bases and J by 4 bases. The CDR3 nucleotides read TGCAGCGGTCCCTTTACTAGCGGGAGTCCCCCCATGTACAATGAGCAGTTCTTC. Protein: CSGPFTSGSPPMYNEQFF.

The rearrangement links TRBV7-2 to TRBJ1-1; no definite D call. Germline V gives CDR1 SGHTA, CDR2 FQGNSA. The CDR3 spans 13 residues. Trimming removed 4 bases at V and 0 bases at J, with 6 bases between. This CDR3 reads CASSSQMNTEAFF. The CDR3 region has the DNA TGTGCCAGCAGCTCACAGATGAACACTGAAGCTTTCTTT.

The chain couples TRBV11-2 to TRBJ2-6; 8 bases map to TRBD2. Trimming took 5 bases from V and 0 from J; bases not matched to a gene: 6. The CDR3 length is 17 residues. The germline V gene has CDR1 SGHAT and CDR2 FQNNGV. CDR3 DNA sequence: TGTGCCAGCAGCCTCCGGGGGGGGACCTCTGGGGCCAACGTCCTGACTTTC. This encodes CASSLRGGTSGANVLTF. Full variable domain (missing parts from reference TRBV11-2 and TRBJ2-6): EAGVAQSPRYKIIEKRQSVAFWCNPISGHATLYWYQQILGQGPKLLIQFQNNGVVDDSQLPKDRFSAERLKGVDSTLKIQPAKLEDSAVYLCASSLRGGTSGANVLTFGAGSRLTVL.

The chain joins TRBV30 to TRBJ2-3; 7 bases align to TRBD2. There are 15 residues in the CDR3. CDR1 and CDR2 (germline): GTSNPN, SVGIG (reference sequence). The V and J ends lost 2 bases and 4 bases, in that order; junction bases with no gene match: 9. CDR3 DNA sequence: TGTGCCTGGAGTCCCCAAGCGGGATACGCAGATACGCAGTATTTT. It encodes CAWSPQAGYADTQYF.

The genes are TRBV27 and TRBJ1-6; no firm D call. CDR1 and CDR2 from the germline V gene are MNHEY and SMNVEV (reference sequence). Trimming removed 5 bases at V and 14 bases at J, with 16 bases between. CDR3 size: 13 residues. The CDR3 DNA sequence: TGTGCCAGCAGTCGGGGAGATCATGCCTCCCTCCACTTT. Residues: CASSRGDHASLHF.

This chain uses TRBV5-1 with TRBJ2-5; weak D call: TRBD1 (6 bases). The germline V and J ends were trimmed by 0 bases and 4 bases, with 13 bases remaining between them. This CDR3 region has 15 residues. Germline V gene data show CDR1 as SGHRS and CDR2 as YFSETQ. CDR3 protein: CASSLDATGLETQYF. The CDR3 nucleotides are TGCGCCAGCAGCTTGGACGCGACAGGCCTAGAGACCCAGTACTTC. Based on the CDR3 plus reference TRBV5-1 and TRBJ2-5, the full variable domain is KAGVTQTPRYLIKTRGQQVTLSCSPISGHRSVSWYQQTPGQGLQFLFEYFSETQRNKGNFPGRFSGRQFSNSRSEMNVSTLELGDSALYLCASSLDATGLETQYFGPGTRLLVL.

V is TRBV9 and J is TRBJ2-1, with 9 bases matching TRBD2. In germline, CDR1 is SGDLS, CDR2 YYNGEE. After removal of 3 bases from V and 10 bases from J, the junction contained 17 bases not matched to a gene. CDR3 size: 17 residues. CDR3 nucleotide sequence: TGTGCCAGCAGCGCGAGACTTGGGATAGCGGGAGTTGGGGAGCAGTTCTTC. It is translated as CASSARLGIAGVGEQFF.

The chain recombines TRBV7-3 with TRBJ2-2; TRBD2 agrees at 7 bases. Looked up from germline, CDR1 is SGHTA and CDR2 is FQGTGA. V was clipped by 1 base and J by 0 bases; unmatched bases: 5. The CDR3 totals 17 residues. In nucleotides, the CDR3 is TGTGCCAGCAGCTTAAATCGGGAGGTAGCGAACACCGGGGAGCTGTTTTTT. Translation: CASSLNREVANTGELFF.

This clone turned up a few times. CDR3 bases: TGTGCCAGCAGTCCCGTTGAGTTCGGCAAAAACATTCAGTACTTC. It is translated as CASSPVEFGKNIQYF. The gene calls are TRBV28 and TRBJ2-4; no reliable D call. This CDR3 contains 15 residues. CDR1 is MDHEN, CDR2 SYDVKM, per germline. Between the trimmed V and J ends, which lost 5 bases and 3 bases, there was a span of 14 bases.

This chain joins TRBV4-2 and TRBJ2-3, with D perhaps matching TRBD2 (6 bases). Germline V gene data show CDR1 as LGHNA and CDR2 as YNFKEQ. This CDR3 is built from 14 residues. The V end was cut by 6 bases, the J end by 0 bases, with 10 bases between. The CDR3 is CASRASGSTDTQYF. The CDR3 DNA is TGTGCCAGCAGGGCCAGCGGGAGCACAGATACGCAGTATTTT.

The rearrangement joins TRBV7-3 to TRBJ1-6; D not resolved. This CDR3 comprises 15 residues. Deletions cut 2 bases from V and 7 bases from J, with 12 bases between. In germline, CDR1 is SGHTA, CDR2 FQGTGA. This CDR3 reads CASSLLGNGNSPLHF. The CDR3 nucleotides are TGTGCCAGCAGCTTATTGGGCAATGGAAATTCACCCCTCCACTTT. Combining the CDR3 with reference TRBV7-3 and TRBJ1-6 gives the whole variable domain GAGVSQTPSNKVTEKGKYVELRCDPISGHTALYWYRQSLGQGPEFLIYFQGTGAADDSGLPNDRFFAVRPEGSVSTLKIQRTERGDSAVYLCASSLLGNGNSPLHFGNGTRLTVT.

About this clone: The sample contains more than one DNA sequence encoding this CDR3. The chain carries TRBV11-2 and TRBJ2-7; maybe TRBD1 (5 bases). This CDR3 is 12 amino acids long. Germline lookup yields CDR1 SGHAT and CDR2 FQNNGV. The ends were cut back, 5 bases at V and 3 bases at J, with 8 bases in the middle. The CDR3 protein is CASSLDSYEQYF. The CDR3 nucleotides read TGTGCCAGCAGCCTCGACAGCTACGAGCAGTACTTC.

The genes are TRBV7-2 and TRBJ2-7; maybe TRBD1 (6 bases). Trimming removed 1 base from V and 0 bases from J, with 10 bases in between. CDR3 length equals 15 residues. Germline-derived CDR1 and CDR2 are SGHTA and FQGNSA. The chain's CDR3 is CASSLVGTPSYEQYF. CDR3 in DNA: TGTGCCAGCAGCTTAGTTGGGACACCCTCCTACGAGCAGTACTTC.

This sequence joins TRBV7-8 and TRBJ2-3; possibly TRBD1 for D (6 bases). Germline V gives CDR1 SGHVS, CDR2 FQNEAQ. CDR3 size: 17 residues. The V end was cut by 1 base, the J end by 0 bases, with 14 bases between. The CDR3 reads CASSLVPGAGSTDTQYF. For the CDR3, the DNA is TGTGCCAGCAGCTTAGTTCCAGGGGCGGGTAGCACAGATACGCAGTATTTT.